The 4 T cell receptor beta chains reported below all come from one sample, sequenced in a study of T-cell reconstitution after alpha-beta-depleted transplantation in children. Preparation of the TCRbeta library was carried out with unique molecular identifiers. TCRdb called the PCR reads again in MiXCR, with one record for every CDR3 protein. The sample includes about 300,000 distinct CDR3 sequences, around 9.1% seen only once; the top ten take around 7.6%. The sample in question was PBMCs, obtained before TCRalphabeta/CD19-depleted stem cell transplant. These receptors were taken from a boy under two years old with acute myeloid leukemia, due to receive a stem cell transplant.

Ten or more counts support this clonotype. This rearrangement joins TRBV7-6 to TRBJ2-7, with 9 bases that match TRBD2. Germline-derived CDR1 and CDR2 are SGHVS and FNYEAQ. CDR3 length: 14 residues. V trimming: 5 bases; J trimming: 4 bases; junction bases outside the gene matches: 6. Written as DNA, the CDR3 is TGTGCCAGCAGCCCCTGGACTAGCGAGTACGAGCAGTACTTC. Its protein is CASSPWTSEYEQYF.

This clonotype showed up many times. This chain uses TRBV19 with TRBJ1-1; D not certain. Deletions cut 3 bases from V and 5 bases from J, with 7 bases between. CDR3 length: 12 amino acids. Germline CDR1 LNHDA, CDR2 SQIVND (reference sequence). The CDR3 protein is CASSIGVTEAFF. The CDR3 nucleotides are TGTGCCAGTAGTATCGGGGTTACTGAAGCTTTCTTT.

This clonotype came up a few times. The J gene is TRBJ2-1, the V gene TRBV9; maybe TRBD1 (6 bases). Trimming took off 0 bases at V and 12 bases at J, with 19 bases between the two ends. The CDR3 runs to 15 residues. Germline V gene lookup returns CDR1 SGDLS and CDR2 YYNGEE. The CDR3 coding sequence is TGTGCCAGCAGCGTAGCTAGTACAGGGAGCGGACGGCAGTTCTTC. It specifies CASSVASTGSGRQFF.

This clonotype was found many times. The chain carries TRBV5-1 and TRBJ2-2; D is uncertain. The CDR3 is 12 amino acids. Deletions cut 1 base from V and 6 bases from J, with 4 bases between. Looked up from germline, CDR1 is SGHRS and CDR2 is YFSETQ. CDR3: CASSLSAGELFF. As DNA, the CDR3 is TGCGCCAGCAGCTTGTCTGCCGGGGAGCTGTTTTTT.